The rows below give T cell receptor beta chains drawn from one sample of a study of T cell repertoires in cytomegalovirus infection. No antigens are known for them. TCRdb independently ran MiXCR on the reads; one entry per CDR3 protein. The sample holds roughly 310,000 distinct CDR3 sequences; 29% are singletons and the top ten take around 18%. The sequenced sample was cultured PBMCs, obtained from culture after CMV antigen stimulation. These receptors were obtained from a human donor in good health (CMV status not recorded). Some clones in this sample may be carry-over from other donors' samples. CDR3s include the opening cysteine and the closing phenylalanine or tryptophan. A D gene is named only where the DNA matches it firmly. Rows give clone size only sometimes, using once, few, many, or a class for an expanded clone.

clone size	V gene	J gene	D gene	CDR3 DNA	CDR3 protein
-	TRBV6-5	TRBJ2-3	TRBD2	TGTGCCAGCATGCGGGGGGTCACAGATACGCAGTATTTT	CASMRGVTDTQYF
-	TRBV7-8	TRBJ2-3	TRBD1	TGTGCCAGCAGCTTCGGACAGGGTAATACAGATACGCAGTATTTT	CASSFGQGNTDTQYF
many	TRBV7-6	TRBJ2-1	-	TGTGCCAGCAGCTTAAAGAACTACAATGAGCAGTTCTTC	CASSLKNYNEQFF
once	TRBV19	TRBJ1-1	TRBD1	TGTGCCAGTAGTATTTTGACAGGGAGAGGGAGCACTGAAGCTTTCTTT	CASSILTGRGSTEAFF
-	TRBV20-1	TRBJ1-4	-	TGCAGTGCTAGTGTACCCCAGGGATATAATGAAAAACTGTTTTTT	CSASVPQGYNEKLFF
few	TRBV6-1	TRBJ2-7	TRBD2	TGTGCCAGCAGTGAAAGCGGGACCTACGAGCAGTACTTC	CASSESGTYEQYF
few	TRBV7-2	TRBJ1-2	TRBD1	TGTGCCAGCAGCTTCCGGGACAGGGACCGATATGGCTACACCTTC	CASSFRDRDRYGYTF
-	TRBV5-1	TRBJ2-3	-	TGCGCCAGCCGTGCGGGGAGCGGTGCAGATACGCAGTATTTT	CASRAGSGADTQYF
-	TRBV28	TRBJ2-1	-	TGTGCCAGCAGCCACCCTTCTGGGGAAAGGCCGTACAATGAGCAGTTCTTC	CASSHPSGERPYNEQFF
-	TRBV3-1	TRBJ1-1	-	TGTGCCAGCAGCCCTGGAGGGAGAGTCGAAGCTTTCTTT	CASSPGGRVEAFF
-	TRBV7-2	TRBJ2-7	-	TGTGCCAGCAGCTTAGATTGGACAGTCGACTACGAGCAGTACTTC	CASSLDWTVDYEQYF
-	TRBV15	TRBJ2-7	TRBD2	TGTGCCACCAGCGGCACCGGGACTAGCGGCTCCTACGAGCAGTACTTC	CATSGTGTSGSYEQYF
-	TRBV27	TRBJ2-1	TRBD2	TGTGCCAGCTCACTGGGCATGGGGGGGAGCTACAATGAGCAGTTCTTC	CASSLGMGGSYNEQFF
few	TRBV28	TRBJ2-3	TRBD1	TGTGCCAGCAGCTACCGACAGGGCGGCACAGATACGCAGTATTTT	CASSYRQGGTDTQYF
-	TRBV11-2	TRBJ1-6	-	TGTGCCAGCAGCTTTGGAGGGGGATCACCCCTCCACTTT	CASSFGGGSPLHF
-	TRBV10-3	TRBJ1-1	-	TGTGCCATCAGTGAGGTCAAGGGCAGCATGAACACTGAAGCTTTCTTT	CAISEVKGSMNTEAFF
few	TRBV7-2	TRBJ2-3	-	TGTGCCAGCAACCCCGGGGTCACAGATACGCAGTATTTT	CASNPGVTDTQYF
many	TRBV28	TRBJ2-5	TRBD2	TGTGCCAGCAGACGGACTAGCGGGAGAGGAGAGACCCAGTACTTC	CASRRTSGRGETQYF
-	TRBV7-2	TRBJ2-4	-	TGTGCCAGCAGCCAGGGACCAACACTTTTAGCCAAAAACATTCAGTACTTC	CASSQGPTLLAKNIQYF
-	TRBV10-3	TRBJ1-2	-	TGTGCCATCAGTGAGTCCCGGGAGGGCTACACCTTC	CAISESREGYTF
many	TRBV7-2	TRBJ2-1	-	TGTGCCAGCAGCTCCGCTCGGGACTCCTACAATGAGCAGTTCTTC	CASSSARDSYNEQFF
-	TRBV2	TRBJ2-3	-	TGTGCCAGCAGTGAAGGGGATGCTACGCAGTATTTT	CASSEGDATQYF
few	TRBV7-9	TRBJ2-7	TRBD2	TGTGCCAGCAGCTCCTTAAGCGGGGGACCTTCCTACGAGCAGTACTTC	CASSSLSGGPSYEQYF
few	TRBV6-1	TRBJ1-1	-	TGTGCCAGCAGTGAACACAGCAGGGCTTACGCTGAAGCTTTCTTT	CASSEHSRAYAEAFF
few	TRBV11-2	TRBJ1-5	-	TGTGCCAGCAGCTTAGATCTCAATCAGCCCCAGCATTTT	CASSLDLNQPQHF
-	TRBV6-2/TRBV6-3	TRBJ2-1	TRBD2	TGTGCCACCAGGACTAGCGGGAGGTTGAGGGAGCAGTTCTTC	CATRTSGRLREQFF
-	TRBV5-1	TRBJ2-7	-	TGCGCCAGCAGTAGAGGCAGGGTAGACGAGCAGTACTTC	CASSRGRVDEQYF
-	TRBV7-8	TRBJ2-7	-	TGTGCCAGCAGCGCCGGGCCGAACTACGAGCAGTACTTC	CASSAGPNYEQYF
few	TRBV12-3/TRBV12-4	TRBJ2-2	TRBD2	TGTGCCAGCAGACTCGGGTTTAGTAGCGGGAGTCGGAACACCGGGGAGCTGTTTTTT	CASRLGFSSGSRNTGELFF
-	TRBV2	TRBJ1-5	-	TGTGCCAGCAATAGAGCAGGGACGGCGGTTAACGGGGATCAGCCCCAGCATTTT	CASNRAGTAVNGDQPQHF